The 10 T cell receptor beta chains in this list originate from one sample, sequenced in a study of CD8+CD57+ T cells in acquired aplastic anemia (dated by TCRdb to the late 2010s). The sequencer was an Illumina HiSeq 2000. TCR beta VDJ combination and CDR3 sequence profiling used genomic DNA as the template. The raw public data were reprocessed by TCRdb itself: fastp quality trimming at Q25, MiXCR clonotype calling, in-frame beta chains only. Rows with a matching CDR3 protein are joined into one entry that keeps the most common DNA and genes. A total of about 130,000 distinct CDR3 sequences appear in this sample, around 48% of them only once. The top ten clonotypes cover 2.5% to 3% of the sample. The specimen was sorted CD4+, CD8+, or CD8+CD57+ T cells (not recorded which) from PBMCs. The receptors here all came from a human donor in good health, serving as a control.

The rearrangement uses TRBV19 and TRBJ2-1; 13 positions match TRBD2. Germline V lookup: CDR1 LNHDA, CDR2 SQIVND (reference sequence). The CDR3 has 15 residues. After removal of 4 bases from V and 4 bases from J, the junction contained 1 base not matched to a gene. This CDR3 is CASSKLAGGYNEQFF. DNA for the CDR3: TGTGCCAGTAGTAAACTAGCGGGGGGGTACAATGAGCAGTTCTTC.

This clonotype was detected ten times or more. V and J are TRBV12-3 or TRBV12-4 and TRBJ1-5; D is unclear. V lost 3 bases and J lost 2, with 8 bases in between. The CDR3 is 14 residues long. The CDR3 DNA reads TGTGCCAGCAGTTTTGCGGGTGGCAATCAGCCCCAGCATTTT. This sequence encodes CASSFAGGNQPQHF.

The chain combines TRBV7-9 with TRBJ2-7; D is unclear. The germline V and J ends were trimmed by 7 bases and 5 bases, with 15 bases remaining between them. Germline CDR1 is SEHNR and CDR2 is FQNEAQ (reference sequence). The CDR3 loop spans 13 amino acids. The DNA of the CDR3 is TGTGCCAGCAATCCGGCGAGGCGCGACGAGCAGTACTTC. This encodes CASNPARRDEQYF.

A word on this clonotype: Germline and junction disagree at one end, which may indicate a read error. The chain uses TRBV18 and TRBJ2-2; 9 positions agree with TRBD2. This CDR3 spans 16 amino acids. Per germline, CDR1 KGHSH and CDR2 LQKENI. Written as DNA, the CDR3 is TGTGCCAGCTCATCACCGGGACTAGCCAACACCGGGGAGCTGTTTTTT. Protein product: CASSSPGLANTGELFF.

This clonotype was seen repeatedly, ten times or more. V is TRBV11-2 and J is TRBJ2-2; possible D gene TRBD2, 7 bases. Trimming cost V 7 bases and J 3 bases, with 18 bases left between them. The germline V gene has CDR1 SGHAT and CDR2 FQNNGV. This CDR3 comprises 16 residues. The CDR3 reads CASNPLGGGDTGELFF. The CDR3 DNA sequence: TGTGCCAGCAACCCACTGGGGGGGGGCGACACCGGGGAGCTGTTTTTT.

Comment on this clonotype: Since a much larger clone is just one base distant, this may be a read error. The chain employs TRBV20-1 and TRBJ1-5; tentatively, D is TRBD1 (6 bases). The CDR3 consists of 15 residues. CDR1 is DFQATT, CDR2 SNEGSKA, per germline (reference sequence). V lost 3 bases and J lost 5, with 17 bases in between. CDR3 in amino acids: CSASDAQGRDQPQHF. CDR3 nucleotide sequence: TGCAGTGCTAGTGATGCACAGGGTAGAGATCAGCCCCAGCATTTT.

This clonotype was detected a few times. The CDR3 protein is CASSSLGGGSTEAFF. The CDR3 coding sequence is TGTGCCAGCAGCTCTCTTGGTGGGGGTTCTACTGAAGCTTTCTTT. The chain joins TRBV7-8 to TRBJ1-1; D possibly corresponds to TRBD1 (5 bases). Germline V gene sequence: CDR1 SGHVS, CDR2 FQNEAQ. The CDR3 runs 15 residues. Trimming removed 4 bases at V and 5 bases at J, with 17 bases between.

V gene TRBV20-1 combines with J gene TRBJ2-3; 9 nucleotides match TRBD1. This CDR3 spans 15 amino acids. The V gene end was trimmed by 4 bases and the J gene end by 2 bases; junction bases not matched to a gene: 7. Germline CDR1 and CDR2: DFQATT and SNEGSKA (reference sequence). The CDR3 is CSAIQDRGITDTQYF. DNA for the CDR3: TGCAGTGCTATCCAGGACAGGGGCATCACAGATACGCAGTATTTT.

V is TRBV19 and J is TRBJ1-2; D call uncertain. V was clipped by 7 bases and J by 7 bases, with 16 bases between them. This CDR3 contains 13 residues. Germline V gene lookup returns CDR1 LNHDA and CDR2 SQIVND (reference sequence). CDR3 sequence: CASNEGPLGGYTF. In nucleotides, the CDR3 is TGTGCCAGTAATGAGGGCCCATTAGGTGGCTACACCTTC. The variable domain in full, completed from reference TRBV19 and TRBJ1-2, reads DGGITQSPKYLFRKEGQNVTLSCEQNLNHDAMYWYRQDPGQGLRLIYYSQIVNDFQKGDIAEGYSVSREKKESFPLTVTSAQKNPTAFYLCASNEGPLGGYTFGSGTRLTVV.

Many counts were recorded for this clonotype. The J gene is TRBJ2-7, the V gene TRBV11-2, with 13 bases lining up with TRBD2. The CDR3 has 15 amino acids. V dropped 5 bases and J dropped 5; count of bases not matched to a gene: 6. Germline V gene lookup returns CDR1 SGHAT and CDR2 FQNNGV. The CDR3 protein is CASSIGLAGENEQYF. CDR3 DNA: TGTGCCAGCAGCATCGGACTAGCGGGGGAGAACGAGCAGTACTTC.